This TCR beta chain was sequenced for a study of OX40 agonist ivuxolimab in advanced cancers. Background on the study: The study enrolled dose-escalation patients with hepatocellular carcinoma, melanoma, renal cell or head and neck cancer. Study-level findings and limits: CD8+ T cells (on average) carried more expanded clones than CD4+ T cells. Antigens targeted by the expanded peripheral T cells were not determined. At doses 0.1 to 3.0 mg/kg, CD4+ and CD8+ clones expanded.

This clone occurred a few times. Its antigen is currently unknown. Method: immunoSEQ multiplex PCR; TCRdb's copy keeps in-frame clones and lacks some. The table lists 45,000 to 65,000 clones, about 90% of them singletons. The sample was CD4+ or CD8+ T cells sorted from blood, taken in a trial of the OX40 agonist ivuxolimab. The sequence was obtained from an adult with an advanced solid tumor such as melanoma, head and neck, liver or kidney cancer.

CDR3: CASSPENEQYF. The CDR3 nucleotides read TGTGCCAGCTCCCCGGAAAACGAGCAGTACTTC. The chain couples TRBV18 to TRBJ2-7; no reliable D call. V was trimmed by 6 bases and J by 5 bases, leaving 8 bases between them. Germline V gives CDR1 KGHSH, CDR2 LQKENI. The CDR3 spans 11 residues.